This T cell receptor beta chain was sequenced during a study of control samples from healthy donors and cancer patients. Looked up from germline, CDR1 is SGHTS and CDR2 is YDEGEE. The CDR3 is made up of 14 amino acids. The V and J ends lost 4 bases and 0 bases respectively, with 10 bases between them. TCRdb's table, derived via immunoSEQ multiplex PCR, lists solely in-frame clones and lacks some. This table holds about 170,000 clones, about 87% found once. The chain has TRBV5-8 and TRBJ1-1; perhaps TRBD1 as D (5 bases). The TCR sequence derives from a man aged 25-45 years in good health. Source material: blood. The CDR3 DNA reads as TGTGCCAGCAGCAGACCGGGGGTGAACACTGAAGCTTTCTTT. Its translation: CASSRPGVNTEAFF. Supplemented by reference TRBV5-8 and TRBJ1-1, the full variable domain reads EAGVTQSPTHLIKTRGQQATLRCSPISGHTSVYWYQQALGLGLQFLLWYDEGEERNRGNFPPRFSGRQFPNYSSELNVNALELEDSALYLCASSRPGVNTEAFFGQGTRLTVV.